The 30 T cell receptor beta chains presented below share a single source sample, sequenced in a study of OX40 agonist ivuxolimab in advanced cancers. Sequencing was performed with immunoSEQ multiplex PCR; in TCRdb, only in-frame clones are kept and a portion is missing. This table has tens of thousands of clones, around 80% appearing once. The specimen was CD4+ or CD8+ T cells sorted from blood, collected in a trial of the OX40 agonist ivuxolimab. Every receptor here comes from an adult with an advanced solid tumor such as melanoma, head and neck, liver or kidney cancer.

The CDR3 region has the DNA TGCGCCAGCAGCCCGGTGGGACTAGCGGGGGGGCAGTACAATGAGCAGTTCTTC. Its translation is CASSPVGLAGGQYNEQFF. This chain joins TRBV4-1 and TRBJ2-1; 16 positions match TRBD2. V trimming: 4 bases; J trimming: 4 bases; junction bases outside the gene matches: 7. CDR1 and CDR2 (germline): MGHRA, YSYEKL. The CDR3 totals 18 residues.

CDR3 residues: CATSGGSRYTEAFF. The CDR3 nucleotides read TGCGCCACCTCAGGGGGAAGTAGATACACTGAAGCTTTCTTT. The chain employs TRBV23-1 and TRBJ1-1; 7 bases line up with TRBD1. TRBV23-1 is an ORF, and what it does is uncertain. The length of the CDR3 is 14 residues. The V and J ends lost 10 bases and 3 bases, in that order; junction bases with no gene match: 11.

V usage is TRBV9 and J usage is TRBJ2-1, with 8 positions matching TRBD1. The CDR3 contains 18 residues. V dropped 3 bases and J dropped 4; count of bases not matched to a gene: 15. Germline loops: CDR1 SGDLS, CDR2 YYNGEE. The CDR3, as DNA: TGTGCCAGCAGCGCCGCGGACAGGGCGGAAACGTATTACAATGAGCAGTTCTTC. Amino acid sequence: CASSAADRAETYYNEQFF. The entire variable domain, with the rest obtained from reference TRBV9 and TRBJ2-1, is as follows: DSGVTQTPKHLITATGQRVTLRCSPRSGDLSVYWYQQSLDQGLQFLIQYYNGEERAKGNILERFSAQQFPDLHSELNLSSLELGDSALYFCASSAADRAETYYNEQFFGPGTRLTVL.

The DNA of the CDR3 is TGTGCCAGCAGGACGAGCGGGACAGGGGATTATAGCAATCAGCCCCAGCATTTT. Amino acid sequence: CASRTSGTGDYSNQPQHF. The chain employs TRBV28 and TRBJ1-5, with 10 nucleotides matching TRBD1. The CDR3 consists of 18 residues. Losses at the gene ends were 6 bases for V and 0 bases for J; bases not matched to a gene: 11. CDR1 and CDR2 from the germline V gene are MDHEN and SYDVKM.

The chain couples TRBV7-3 to TRBJ2-3; TRBD2 aligns across 12 bases. The CDR3 loop spans 17 amino acids. Germline V gene sequence: CDR1 SGHTA, CDR2 FQGTGA. V lost 5 bases to trimming and J lost 1 base; unmatched junction nucleotides: 7. CDR3 protein: CASSISGTSGRTDTQYF. CDR3 sequence (DNA): TGTGCCAGCAGCATATCCGGGACTAGCGGGCGCACAGATACGCAGTATTTT.

This chain uses TRBV27 with TRBJ2-3, with TRBD2 matching over 9 bases. The J segment lost 2 bases and the V segment lost 6 bases, leaving 6 bases of the junction unmatched. This CDR3 contains 15 residues. Germline CDR1 MNHEY, CDR2 SMNVEV (reference sequence). CDR3 sequence: CASRLAGLYTDTQYF. CDR3 nucleotide sequence: TGTGCCAGCAGACTAGCGGGCCTCTACACAGATACGCAGTATTTT.

About this clone: The same CDR3 can be traced to other DNA sequences in this sample. The chain recombines TRBV5-4 with TRBJ2-7; D could derive from TRBD1 or TRBD2 (5 bases each). The CDR3 totals 13 residues. Germline CDR1 is SGHNT and CDR2 is YYREEE (reference sequence). Trimming took off 5 bases at V and 1 base at J, with 10 bases between the two ends. CDR3 DNA sequence: TGTGCCAGCAGTCCGAGGGGTTCCTACGAGCAGTACTTC. This codes for CASSPRGSYEQYF.

This clone appeared once. V and J are TRBV19 and TRBJ1-5, with TRBD1 as a possible D gene (5 bases). Looked up from germline, CDR1 is LNHDA and CDR2 is SQIVND (reference sequence). There are 13 residues in the CDR3. V gave up 7 bases and J gave up 4 bases, with 11 bases separating them. CDR3 sequence: CASMGDWNQPQHF. The CDR3 DNA reads as TGTGCCAGTATGGGGGACTGGAATCAGCCCCAGCATTTT.

This clone was counted a single time. This rearrangement joins TRBV4-1 to TRBJ2-1, with 10 bases fitting TRBD2. This CDR3 spans 16 amino acids. Germline CDR1 MGHRA, CDR2 YSYEKL. The ends lost 1 base at V and 2 bases at J; junction bases unmatched: 2. The CDR3 coding sequence is TGCGCCAGCAGCCAAGTGGGGACTAGCGCCTACAATGAGCAGTTCTTC. Its translation is CASSQVGTSAYNEQFF.

The gene calls are TRBV4-1 and TRBJ1-1; no reliable D call. Trimming left V 5 bases short and J 0 bases short, with 4 bases between. Looked up from germline, CDR1 is MGHRA and CDR2 is YSYEKL. This CDR3 comprises 12 residues. DNA for the CDR3: TGCGCCAGCAGCGGTATGAACACTGAAGCTTTCTTT. Residues: CASSGMNTEAFF.

V and J are TRBV28 and TRBJ1-5, with D uncertain. Trimming cost V 5 bases and J 0 bases, with 8 bases left between them. The germline gives CDR1 MDHEN, CDR2 SYDVKM. The CDR3 spans 14 residues. The CDR3 region is CASSRTASNQPQHF. The CDR3 DNA reads TGTGCCAGCAGTCGGACGGCTAGCAATCAGCCCCAGCATTTT.

The chain joins TRBV2 to TRBJ2-1; 8 bases agree with TRBD2. The CDR3 is 14 residues long. In germline, CDR1 is SNHLY, CDR2 FYNNEI. J gave up 6 bases and V 6 bases, and 7 bases lay outside the gene matches. The CDR3 reads CASRESGRANEQFF. The CDR3 nucleotides are TGTGCCAGCAGGGAGAGCGGGAGAGCCAATGAGCAGTTCTTC.

The chain recombines TRBV4-3 with TRBJ1-4; possibly TRBD1 for D (6 bases). This CDR3 has 14 residues. Germline V gene data show CDR1 as LGHNA and CDR2 as YSLEER. Trimming pared 7 bases from V and 2 bases from J, leaving 11 bases between. CDR3 DNA sequence: TGCGCCAGCACCAGGACAGCGACTAATGAAAAACTGTTTTTT. This encodes CASTRTATNEKLFF.

The rearrangement links TRBV7-2 to TRBJ2-7; 8 bases line up with TRBD1. After removal of 5 bases from V and 5 bases from J, the junction contained 8 bases not matched to a gene. The CDR3 is 14 amino acids. The germline CDR1 and CDR2 sequences are SGHTA and FQGNSA. The CDR3 DNA sequence: TGTGCCAGCAGCGCGGACAGGGAATTGCACGAGCAGTACTTC. This translates into CASSADRELHEQYF.

This clone occurred a few times. The chain joins TRBV6-5 to TRBJ1-2; 9 bases fit TRBD1. The CDR3 length is 14 residues. The junction had 4 bases not matched to a gene; V was cut back by 2 bases and J by 6 bases. Germline V gene sequence: CDR1 MNHEY, CDR2 SVGAGI. CDR3 in amino acids: CASSYRTGANGYTF. The CDR3 DNA sequence: TGTGCCAGCAGTTACCGGACAGGGGCCAATGGCTACACCTTC.

This rearrangement joins TRBV7-9 to TRBJ2-3; 7 nucleotides line up with TRBD1. CDR1 is SEHNR and CDR2 is FQNEAQ in the germline V gene (reference sequence). The CDR3 length is 15 residues. Germline trimming cut 1 base from V and 5 bases from J; bases unmatched to any gene: 6. Here the CDR3 DNA reads TGTGCCAGCAGCTTAGTCCAGGGGGTAAAAGATACGCAGTATTTT. It translates to CASSLVQGVKDTQYF.

V and J are TRBV28 and TRBJ2-5; 10 nucleotides agree with TRBD2. The better agreement between TRBJ2-7 and the DNA end casts doubt on the J call. The length of the CDR3 is 16 residues. CDR1 and CDR2 (germline): MDHEN, SYDVKM. Here the CDR3 DNA reads TGTGCCAGTAGCGGGAGGTTCGAATCCCGCTCCTACGAGCAGTACTTC. This codes for CASSGRFESRSYEQYF.

The V gene is TRBV6-5, the J gene TRBJ1-1, with D unresolved. V dropped 1 base and J dropped 6 bases, with 12 bases sitting between them. The CDR3 length is 14 residues. CDR1 is MNHEY and CDR2 is SVGAGI in the germline V gene. In DNA form, the CDR3 reads TGTGCCAGCAGTTACTTTCTTTCAGGCTCTGAAGCTTTCTTT. Translating it yields CASSYFLSGSEAFF.

The V and J genes are TRBV9 and TRBJ2-5; D is perhaps TRBD1 (5 bases). Per germline, CDR1 SGDLS and CDR2 YYNGEE. The CDR3 is 14 residues long. Trimming took 0 bases from V and 5 from J, leaving 11 bases between them. The CDR3 sequence is CASSVDGAGETQYF. CDR3 sequence (DNA): TGTGCCAGCAGCGTAGATGGCGCAGGGGAGACCCAGTACTTC.

The rearrangement links TRBV4-3 to TRBJ2-7; maybe TRBD2 (5 bases). The CDR3 consists of 15 residues. The ends were cut back, 1 base at V and 4 bases at J, with 14 bases in the middle. The germline V gene encodes CDR1 LGHNA and CDR2 YSLEER. CDR3 sequence (DNA): TGCGCCAGCAGCCAAGGGAGGAACAGCCTTTACGAGCAGTACTTC. Residues: CASSQGRNSLYEQYF.

This sequence joins TRBV7-8 and TRBJ1-1, with a weak D call TRBD1 (5 bases). Germline V gene sequence: CDR1 SGHVS, CDR2 FQNEAQ. The CDR3 covers 12 residues. V was pared by 4 bases and J by 7 bases, with 10 bases between. CDR3 DNA sequence: TGTGCCAGCAGCTATAGGGGTAATGAAGCTTTCTTT. Amino acids: CASSYRGNEAFF.

V usage is TRBV4-2 and J usage is TRBJ2-1; D not certain. V lost 0 bases, J lost 1 base, and 16 bases lay in between. This CDR3 has 18 amino acids. The germline V gene encodes CDR1 LGHNA and CDR2 YNFKEQ. CDR3 DNA: TGTGCCAGCAGCCAAGAAATGTATCAACAGAGTTCCTACAATGAGCAGTTCTTC. Amino acid sequence: CASSQEMYQQSSYNEQFF.

Only a few counts were recorded for this clone. Here the CDR3 DNA reads TGTGCCAGCAGTTGGACTGCCTCTGGGGCCAACGTCCTGACTTTC. Its protein is CASSWTASGANVLTF. This sequence joins TRBV27 and TRBJ2-6, with D possibly TRBD2 on 5 matching bases. This CDR3 region has 15 residues. From germline, CDR1 is MNHEY and CDR2 SMNVEV (reference sequence). V was trimmed by 4 bases and J by 0 bases, leaving 7 bases between them.

In its sample, this clone was seen a few times. One end of the junction does not line up with germline, which may come from a read error. The J gene is TRBJ1-2, the V gene TRBV29-1; 8 bases are a match to TRBD1. Germline V gene lookup returns CDR1 SQVTM and CDR2 ANQGSEA. This CDR3 region has 9 residues. CDR3 DNA: TGCAGCGTTACGGGACAGGTCCTCTTC. Translation gives CSVTGQVLF.

V and J are TRBV4-3 and TRBJ2-7, with 7 bases aligning to TRBD2. V lost 0 bases and J lost 3; bases outside the gene matches: 8. The CDR3 is made up of 16 amino acids. The germline CDR1 and CDR2 sequences are LGHNA and YSLEER. The CDR3 loop reads CASSQDAASGFYEQYF. The CDR3, as DNA: TGCGCCAGCAGCCAAGATGCGGCTAGCGGCTTCTACGAGCAGTACTTC.

This clone is a singleton in its sample. Here the CDR3 reads CASSPGGGSYEQYF. In DNA form, the CDR3 reads TGTGCCAGCAGCCCGGGGGGCGGGTCCTACGAGCAGTACTTC. The chain carries TRBV7-2 and TRBJ2-7; D may be TRBD2 (7 bases). V shed 5 bases and J shed 1 base, with 12 bases lying between them. CDR3 length equals 14 residues. Germline CDR1 SGHTA, CDR2 FQGNSA.

The rearrangement links TRBV27 to TRBJ2-5, with D perhaps TRBD1 (5 bases). Trimming took off 1 base at V and 1 base at J, with 7 bases between the two ends. The CDR3 runs 14 residues. Germline V gene sequence: CDR1 MNHEY, CDR2 SMNVEV (reference sequence). The CDR3 sequence: CASSLWGRQETQYF. CDR3 nucleotide sequence: TGTGCCAGCAGTTTATGGGGCCGCCAAGAGACCCAGTACTTC.

The genes are TRBV4-2 and TRBJ2-4; 8 nucleotides agree with TRBD2. Germline loops: CDR1 LGHNA, CDR2 YNFKEQ. The CDR3 loop spans 16 amino acids. Trimming at V came to 0 bases and at J to 11 bases, leaving 12 bases not matched to a gene. The CDR3 DNA reads TGTGCCAGCAGCCAAGAAAGGGGTAGCGGGGCCCTTGTTCAGTACTTC. Translated: CASSQERGSGALVQYF.

The J gene is TRBJ1-2, the V gene TRBV29-1; D might be TRBD1 (6 bases). This CDR3 spans 15 amino acids. The V and J ends lost 7 bases and 0 bases respectively, with 18 bases between them. Germline loops: CDR1 SQVTM, CDR2 ANQGSEA. The CDR3 spells CSAGGQEPPNYGYTF. In nucleotides, the CDR3 is TGCAGCGCCGGGGGGCAGGAGCCACCTAACTATGGCTACACCTTC.

The V gene is TRBV30, the J gene TRBJ2-1; 7 bases are shared with TRBD2. The J segment lost 4 bases and the V segment lost 0 bases, leaving 6 bases of the junction unmatched. CDR1 and CDR2 (germline): GTSNPN, SVGIG (reference sequence). The CDR3 runs to 15 residues. CDR3 loop: CAWSVLAGEYNEQFF. The CDR3 bases are TGTGCCTGGAGTGTACTTGCGGGGGAGTACAATGAGCAGTTCTTC.